A selection of T cell receptor beta chains follows, all from one sample in a study of blood T cell repertoires in COVID-19. This table comes from immunoSEQ multiplex PCR, and its TCRdb copy is limited to in-frame clones, with some not included. The table records approximately 140,000 clones, around nine tenths of them present only once. The sequencing input was peripheral blood. The receptors were gathered from a woman between 40 and 50 years old with acute or convalescent COVID-19. Each CDR3 is given with its conserved first and last residue. Fields, in order: D gene, J gene, clone size, V gene, CDR3 protein, CDR3 DNA. A D gene is named only where the DNA matches it firmly. Size is omitted from some rows. Given values are once, few, many or a class for expanded clones.

>-|TRBJ2-7|-|TRBV4-1
CASSPGLATRSRGEQYF
TGCGCCAGCAGCCCAGGTTTGGCGACTAGGTCTCGGGGCGAGCAGTACTTC
>-|TRBJ1-1|-|TRBV4-3
CASSEEVQGNTEAFF
TGCGCCAGCAGCGAAGAGGTACAGGGGAACACTGAAGCTTTCTTT
>TRBD2|TRBJ2-1|few|TRBV27
CASSVAAGGPYNEQFF
TGTGCCAGCAGTGTTGCAGCGGGAGGGCCCTACAATGAGCAGTTCTTC
>TRBD1|TRBJ1-2|-|TRBV18
CASSGGQNYGYTF
TGTGCCAGCTCGGGGGGACAGAACTATGGCTACACCTTC
>TRBD2|TRBJ2-3|-|TRBV7-3
CASGLAGTDTQYF
TGTGCCAGCGGACTAGCGGGCACAGATACGCAGTATTTT
>-|TRBJ2-7|-|TRBV10-3
CAISDTKRGEQYF
TGTGCCATCAGTGATACCAAAAGGGGCGAGCAGTACTTC
>-|TRBJ2-1|-|TRBV4-3
CASSQGAGSYNEQFF
TGCGCCAGCAGCCAAGGAGCAGGCTCCTACAATGAGCAGTTCTTC
>TRBD1|TRBJ1-3|-|TRBV30
CAWGTGSSGNTIYF
TGTGCCTGGGGGACAGGGTCCTCTGGAAACACCATATATTTT
>TRBD2|TRBJ2-7|-|TRBV9
CASSFTGTSSYEQYF
TGTGCCAGCAGCTTTACCGGGACTAGCTCCTACGAGCAGTACTTC
>TRBD2|TRBJ2-7|once|TRBV30
CAWSVQIGLAYEQYF
TGTGCCTGGAGTGTACAAATAGGACTAGCCTACGAGCAGTACTTC
>-|TRBJ1-2|-|TRBV19
CASTLGRGATNYGYTF
TGTGCCAGTACCCTTGGCCGGGGGGCCACTAACTATGGCTACACCTTC
>-|TRBJ2-3|-|TRBV4-1
CASSRDTRTDTQYF
TGCGCCAGCAGCAGGGACACGCGCACAGATACGCAGTATTTT
>-|TRBJ2-1|-|TRBV7-2
CASSLRTDYNEQFF
TGTGCCAGCAGCTTGAGGACAGACTACAATGAGCAGTTCTTC
>TRBD2|TRBJ2-7|-|TRBV4-2
CASSQGLADNYEQYF
TGTGCCAGCAGCCAAGGGCTAGCGGACAACTACGAGCAGTACTTC